This TCR beta chain was found in a study of monozygotic twins with inflammatory bowel disease. The CDR3 sequence is 17 residues long. Per the germline V gene, CDR1 is SGDLS and CDR2 is YYNGEE. Blood samples, whole and unsorted for T cells, yielded the isolated total RNA. Making cDNA involved eight separate reactions per sample. Amplification used two nested PCRs: 16 cycles, then around 9 cycles, on TCRalpha/TCRbeta cDNA. No DNA is given; TCRdb re-called the 5' RACE reads and lists each CDR3 protein once. The sample data list about 450,000 distinct CDR3 sequences. General study findings and limits: Repertoire likeness was no different across concordant and discordant twins, perhaps owing to restricted power.

As regards this clonotype: Its antigen remains unidentified.

The chain couples TRBV9 to TRBJ1-3. The specimen sequenced was blood. The receptor comes from a human donor with ulcerative colitis or Crohn's disease, or a healthy co-twin of an affected twin (not recorded which). The CDR3 here is CASSLEIAPTPGNTIYF.